The clone carrying this T cell receptor beta chain was counted a single time. Antigen unknown. The PCR employed 60 Vbeta primers together with 13 Jbeta primers. Sequencing was performed with immunoSEQ multiplex PCR; in TCRdb, only in-frame clones are kept and a portion is missing. Here the sample spans about 130,000 clones, roughly four fifths being singletons. At collection, donors were nominally healthy, but unrecorded immune exposures were probable. The germline gives CDR1 SGDLS, CDR2 YYNGEE. The CDR3 consists of 16 residues. V lost 0 bases, J lost 3 bases, and 6 bases stayed unmatched. The data are from a study of cytomegalovirus exposure and HLA in healthy donors. Findings and limits, study-wide: A few CMV-associated chains were confirmed in vitro to be specific for CMV antigens. Analyzed later, association rates of TCRs varied across HLA loci, with DRB1 most and HLA-C fewest.

The TCR comes from a boy between 10 and 17 years old in good health and CMV-seronegative. The rearrangement links TRBV9 to TRBJ2-7; TRBD2 agrees at 10 bases. The sample taken for sequencing was PBMCs. The CDR3 loop reads CASSVEASGSSYEQYF. CDR3 DNA: TGTGCCAGCAGCGTAGAGGCTAGCGGGAGTAGCTACGAGCAGTACTTC.